The clone carrying this TCR beta chain was picked up a small number of times. What it binds is unknown. CDR3 length: 22 residues. Germline V gene sequence: CDR1 MGHRA, CDR2 YSYEKL. Trimming at V came to 3 bases and at J to 2 bases, leaving 16 bases not matched to a gene. Construction of TCR beta libraries was performed using quantitative 5'-RACE with molecular barcodes. In TCRdb, the 5' RACE reads were re-called with MiXCR into one record per CDR3 protein. The sample consists of about 180,000 distinct CDR3 sequences, approximately 10% of them appearing once. This record belongs to a study of CD8 T cells in ankylosing spondylitis. Study-level findings and limits: Significant enrichment of disease-linked clones was reportedly seen in matched ankylosing spondylitis synovial fluid. Those disease-linked clones were CD8+; they were also relatively rare in peripheral blood. Ankylosing spondylitis blood appeared to carry a characteristic TCR beta motif of fewer than 10 highly homologous variants.

The sample consisted of blood, either unsorted or a sorted T cell fraction (not recorded which). This receptor was identified in a female donor with ankylosing spondylitis or in good health (not recorded which). The V call is TRBV4-1, the J call TRBJ2-1; 16 nucleotides line up with TRBD2. The DNA for the CDR3 is TGCGCCAGCAGCCATCCACCCTCCGGGACTAGCGGGAGGGCCAGGACCTACAATGAGCAGTTCTTC. As protein: CASSHPPSGTSGRARTYNEQFF.